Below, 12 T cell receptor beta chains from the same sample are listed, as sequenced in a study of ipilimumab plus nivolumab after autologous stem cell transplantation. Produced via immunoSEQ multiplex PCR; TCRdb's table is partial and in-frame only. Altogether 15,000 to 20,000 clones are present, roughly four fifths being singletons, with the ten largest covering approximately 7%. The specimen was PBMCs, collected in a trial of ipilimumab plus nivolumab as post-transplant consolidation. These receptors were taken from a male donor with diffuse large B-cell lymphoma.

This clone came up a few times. Written as DNA, the CDR3 is TGCGCCAGCAGTGAGTCGATGCCCGGAGGCTCCTACAATGAGCAGTTCTTC. Amino acids: CASSESMPGGSYNEQFF. This chain connects TRBV10-1 to TRBJ2-1; maybe TRBD2 (5 bases). This CDR3 spans 17 amino acids. Trimming took off 0 bases at V and 0 bases at J, with 12 bases between the two ends. Germline lookup yields CDR1 WNHNN and CDR2 SYGVQD (reference sequence).

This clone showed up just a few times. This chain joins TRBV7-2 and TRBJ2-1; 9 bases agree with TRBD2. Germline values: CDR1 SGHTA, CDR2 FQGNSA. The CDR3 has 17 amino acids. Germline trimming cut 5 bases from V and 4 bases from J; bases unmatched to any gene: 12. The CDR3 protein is CASSPGPGGGAYNEQFF. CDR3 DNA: TGTGCCAGCAGCCCGGGGCCGGGCGGGGGGGCTTACAATGAGCAGTTCTTC.

DNA for the CDR3: TGCGCCAGCAGTTCATTACCGGGACCGCGTAGCACAGATACGCAGTATTTT. As protein: CASSSLPGPRSTDTQYF. The chain carries TRBV5-1 and TRBJ2-3; the D gene could be TRBD1 or TRBD2 (5 bases each). This CDR3 spans 17 amino acids. V gave up 5 bases and J gave up 0 bases, with 19 bases separating them. From germline, CDR1 is SGHRS and CDR2 YFSETQ.

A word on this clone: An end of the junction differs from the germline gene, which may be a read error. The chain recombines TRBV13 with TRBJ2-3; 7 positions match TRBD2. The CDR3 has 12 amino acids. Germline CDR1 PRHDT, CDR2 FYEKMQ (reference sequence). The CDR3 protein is CASSLAPGGSHF. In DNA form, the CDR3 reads TGTGCCAGCAGCTTAGCCCCCGGGGGGTCACATTTT.

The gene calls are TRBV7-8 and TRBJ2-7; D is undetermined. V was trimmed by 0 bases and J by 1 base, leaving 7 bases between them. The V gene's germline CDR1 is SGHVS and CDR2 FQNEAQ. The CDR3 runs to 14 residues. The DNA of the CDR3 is TGTGCCAGCAGCTTAGCACCGCTATCCTACGAGCAGTACTTC. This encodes CASSLAPLSYEQYF. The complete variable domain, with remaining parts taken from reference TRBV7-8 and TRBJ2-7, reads GAGVSQSPRYKVAKRGQDVALRCDPISGHVSLFWYQQALGQGPEFLTYFQNEAQLDKSGLPSDRFFAERPEGSVSTLKIQRTQQEDSAVYLCASSLAPLSYEQYFGPGTRLTVT.

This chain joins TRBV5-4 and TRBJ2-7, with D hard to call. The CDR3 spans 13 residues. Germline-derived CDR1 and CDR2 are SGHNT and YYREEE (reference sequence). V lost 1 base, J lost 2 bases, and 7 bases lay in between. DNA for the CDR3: TGTGCCAGCAGCTTGCCGGGCACCTACGAGCAGTACTTC. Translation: CASSLPGTYEQYF.

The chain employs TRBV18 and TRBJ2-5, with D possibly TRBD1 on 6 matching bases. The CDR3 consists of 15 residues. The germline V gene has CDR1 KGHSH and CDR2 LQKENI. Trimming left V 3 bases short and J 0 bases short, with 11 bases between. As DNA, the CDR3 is TGTGCCAGCTCACCGACAGGCGTGTACCAAGAGACCCAGTACTTC. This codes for CASSPTGVYQETQYF.

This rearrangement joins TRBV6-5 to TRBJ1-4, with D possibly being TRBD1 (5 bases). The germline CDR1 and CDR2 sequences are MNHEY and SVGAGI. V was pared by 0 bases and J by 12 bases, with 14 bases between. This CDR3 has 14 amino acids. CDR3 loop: CASSYSNSGGELFF. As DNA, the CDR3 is TGTGCCAGCAGTTACTCGAATTCTGGAGGGGAACTGTTTTTT.

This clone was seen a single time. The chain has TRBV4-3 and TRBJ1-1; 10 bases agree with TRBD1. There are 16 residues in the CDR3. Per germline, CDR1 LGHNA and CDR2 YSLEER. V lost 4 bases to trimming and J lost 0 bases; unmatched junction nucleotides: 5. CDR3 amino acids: CASSPRTGGMNTEAFF. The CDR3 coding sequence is TGCGCCAGCAGCCCCCGGACAGGGGGGATGAACACTGAAGCTTTCTTT.

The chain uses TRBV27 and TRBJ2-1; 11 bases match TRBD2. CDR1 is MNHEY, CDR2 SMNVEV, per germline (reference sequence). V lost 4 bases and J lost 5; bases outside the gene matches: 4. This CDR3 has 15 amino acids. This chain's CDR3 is CASSSYSGGDNEQFF. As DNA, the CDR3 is TGTGCCAGCAGTTCCTATAGCGGGGGGGACAATGAGCAGTTCTTC.

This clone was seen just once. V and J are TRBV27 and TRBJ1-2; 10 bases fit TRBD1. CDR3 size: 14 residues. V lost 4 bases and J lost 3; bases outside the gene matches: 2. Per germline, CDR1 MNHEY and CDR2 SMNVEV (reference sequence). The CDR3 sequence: CASSWDRGDYGYTF. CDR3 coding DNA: TGTGCCAGCAGTTGGGACAGGGGCGACTATGGCTACACCTTC.

The chain's CDR3 is CASSPRTGNSYEQYF. As DNA, the CDR3 is TGTGCCAGCTCACCCCGGACAGGGAATTCCTACGAGCAGTACTTC. This sequence joins TRBV18 and TRBJ2-7; 8 nucleotides match TRBD1. The length of the CDR3 is 15 residues. V lost 3 bases and J lost 1; bases outside the gene matches: 5. The germline gives CDR1 KGHSH, CDR2 LQKENI.